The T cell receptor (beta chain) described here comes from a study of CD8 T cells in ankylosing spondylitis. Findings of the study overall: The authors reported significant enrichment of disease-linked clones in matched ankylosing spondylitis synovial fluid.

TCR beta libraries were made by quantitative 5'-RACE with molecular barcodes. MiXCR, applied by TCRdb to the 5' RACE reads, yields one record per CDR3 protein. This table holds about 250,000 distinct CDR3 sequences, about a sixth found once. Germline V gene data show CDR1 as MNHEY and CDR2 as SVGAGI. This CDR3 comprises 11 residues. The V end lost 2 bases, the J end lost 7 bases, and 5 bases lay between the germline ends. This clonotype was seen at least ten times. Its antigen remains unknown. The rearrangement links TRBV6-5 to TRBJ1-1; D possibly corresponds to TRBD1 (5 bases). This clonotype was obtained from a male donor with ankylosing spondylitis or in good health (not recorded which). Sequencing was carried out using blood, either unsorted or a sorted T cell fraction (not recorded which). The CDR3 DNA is TGTGCCAGCAGTTACGGGGGTGAAGCTTTCTTT. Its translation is CASSYGGEAFF.